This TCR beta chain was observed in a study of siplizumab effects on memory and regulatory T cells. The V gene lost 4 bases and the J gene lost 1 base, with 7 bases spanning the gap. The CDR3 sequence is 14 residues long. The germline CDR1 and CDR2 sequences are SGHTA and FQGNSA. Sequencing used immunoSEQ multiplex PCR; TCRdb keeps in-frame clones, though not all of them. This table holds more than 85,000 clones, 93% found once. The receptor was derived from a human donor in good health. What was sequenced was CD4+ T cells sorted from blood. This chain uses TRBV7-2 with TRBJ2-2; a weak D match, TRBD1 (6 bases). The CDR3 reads CASSWGLNTGELFF. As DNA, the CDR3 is TGTGCCAGCAGCTGGGGGCTGAACACCGGGGAGCTGTTTTTT.